This passage covers 30 T cell receptor beta chains from one sample sequenced in a study of cytomegalovirus exposure and HLA in healthy donors. The PCR used 60 Vbeta and 13 Jbeta primers. Repertoires were generated with immunoSEQ multiplex PCR, while TCRdb's copy carries only in-frame clones and drops some. Of approximately 120,000 clones listed, over 60% are singletons. Sequences were obtained from PBMCs. The receptors were sampled from a man aged 50 to 60 in good health and CMV-seronegative.

This clone was seen just once. The rearrangement joins TRBV6-1 to TRBJ2-7; D uncertain. CDR3 length: 12 amino acids. Trimming removed 3 bases at V and 3 bases at J, with 6 bases between. CDR1 and CDR2 from the germline V gene are MNHNS and SASEGT. CDR3 in DNA: TGTGCCAGCAGTGAGAGGAGCTACGAGCAGTACTTC. Its translation is CASSERSYEQYF.

The gene calls are TRBV5-6 and TRBJ2-2, with D perhaps TRBD2 (7 bases). V lost 0 bases, J lost 6 bases, and 15 bases lay in between. The CDR3 extends over 16 amino acids. CDR1 is SGHDT and CDR2 is YYEEEE in the germline V gene. The CDR3 is CASSLVPGGGAGELFF. The CDR3 DNA follows: TGTGCCAGCAGCTTGGTCCCGGGGGGCGGTGCCGGGGAGCTGTTTTTT.

In this sample, this clone turned up a few times. The chain joins TRBV11-2 to TRBJ1-4, with D hard to call. Germline V gene data show CDR1 as SGHAT and CDR2 as FQNNGV. The CDR3 length is 16 residues. The V gene lost 0 bases and the J gene lost 2 bases, with 10 bases spanning the gap. In nucleotides, the CDR3 is TGTGCCAGCAGCTTAGAGGCGGGCAGGACTAATGAAAAACTGTTTTTT. Its translation is CASSLEAGRTNEKLFF.

The chain is built from TRBV27 and TRBJ1-4, with D unclear. The CDR3 loop spans 13 amino acids. Per germline, CDR1 MNHEY and CDR2 SMNVEV (reference sequence). Trimming removed 4 bases at V and 6 bases at J, with 9 bases between. CDR3 sequence: CASSSQNDEKLFF. The DNA of the CDR3 is TGTGCCAGCAGTTCACAGAACGATGAAAAACTGTTTTTT. The entire variable domain, with the rest obtained from reference TRBV27 and TRBJ1-4, is as follows: EAQVTQNPRYLITVTGKKLTVTCSQNMNHEYMSWYRQDPGLGLRQIYYSMNVEVTDKGDVPEGYKVSRKEKRNFPLILESPSPNQTSLYFCASSSQNDEKLFFGSGTQLSVL.

The chain links TRBV5-1 to TRBJ2-3; 7 bases align to TRBD1. V lost 4 bases, J lost 5 bases, and 7 bases stayed unmatched. CDR1 SGHRS and CDR2 YFSETQ come from the germline V gene. This CDR3 contains 14 residues. The CDR3 DNA reads TGCGCCAGCAGCATAACGACAGGGTTAGATACGCAGTATTTT. Translated: CASSITTGLDTQYF.

This sequence joins TRBV6-1 and TRBJ1-2; possibly TRBD1 for D (6 bases). The CDR3 loop spans 14 amino acids. The ends were cut back, 3 bases at V and 0 bases at J, with 8 bases in the middle. Germline V gene data show CDR1 as MNHNS and CDR2 as SASEGT. This CDR3 reads CASSEGHTNYGYTF. The DNA for the CDR3 is TGTGCCAGCAGTGAGGGACATACTAACTATGGCTACACCTTC.

The CDR3 sequence is CSGSPTNTEAFF. CDR3 in DNA: TGCAGCGGGAGCCCCACGAACACTGAAGCTTTCTTT. This chain links TRBV29-1 with TRBJ1-1, with D hard to call. The CDR3 contains 12 residues. V was clipped by 7 bases and J by 1 base, with 10 bases between them. Germline V CDR1 and CDR2: SQVTM, ANQGSEA.

This clone was seen only once. The chain carries TRBV11-3 and TRBJ2-2, with a tentative D call TRBD1 (5 bases). CDR3 length: 14 residues. The V end was cut by 2 bases, the J end by 7 bases, with 11 bases between. The V gene's germline CDR1 is SGHNT and CDR2 YENEEA. CDR3 region: CASSLTARGGELFF. The DNA for the CDR3 is TGTGCCAGCAGCTTAACGGCTAGGGGCGGGGAGCTGTTTTTT.

This clone was counted a single time. The gene calls are TRBV10-3 and TRBJ1-2, with 8 bases that match TRBD1. V was pared by 3 bases and J by 2 bases, with 14 bases of the junction left unmatched. Germline V gene sequence: CDR1 ENHRY, CDR2 SYGVKD. The CDR3 runs to 18 residues. The CDR3 loop is CAISEFAGTGATNYGYTF. Written as DNA, the CDR3 is TGTGCCATCAGTGAATTTGCCGGGACAGGCGCCACCAACTATGGCTACACCTTC.

This chain joins TRBV7-2 and TRBJ2-7; 10 bases map to TRBD2. From germline, CDR1 is SGHTA and CDR2 FQGNSA. J lost 4 bases, V lost 1 base, and 7 bases had no gene match. The CDR3 loop spans 16 amino acids. CDR3 loop: CASSLDSAGGRYEQYF. CDR3 bases: TGTGCCAGCAGCTTAGACTCAGCGGGGGGGCGATACGAGCAGTACTTC.

Worth noting for this clone: An end of the junction does not agree with germline; a read error may underlie this. The genes are TRBV6-1 and TRBJ1-6, with no clear D. The CDR3 is 15 amino acids. In germline, CDR1 is MNHNS, CDR2 SASEGT. CDR3 bases: TGTGCCAGCAGAGCAGAGTCATACTATAATTCACCCCCCCACTTT. It codes for CASRAESYYNSPPHF.

The rearrangement joins TRBV4-1 to TRBJ1-5, with 7 nucleotides matching TRBD1. Germline V gene data show CDR1 as MGHRA and CDR2 as YSYEKL. CDR3 length: 15 residues. V shed 3 bases, J shed 2 bases, and the junction held 4 bases outside the gene matches. CDR3 amino acids: CASSQTGLGNQPQHF. The CDR3 nucleotides are TGCGCCAGCAGCCAGACAGGGCTCGGCAATCAGCCCCAGCATTTT.

CDR3: CASSQDPGVETQYF. For the CDR3, the DNA is TGTGCCAGCAGCCAAGATCCAGGGGTCGAGACCCAGTACTTC. The rearrangement links TRBV14 to TRBJ2-5; D is perhaps TRBD1 (6 bases). The length of the CDR3 is 14 residues. With 0 bases removed from V and 5 bases from J, the gap between germline ends came to 10 bases. Germline CDR1 and CDR2: SGHDN and FVKESK.

This clone turned up a few times. This chain joins TRBV5-4 and TRBJ2-5, with a tentative D call TRBD1 (6 bases). Per the germline V gene, CDR1 is SGHNT and CDR2 is YYREEE (reference sequence). The CDR3 totals 14 residues. The V end was cut by 4 bases, the J end by 6 bases, with 16 bases between. In nucleotides, the CDR3 is TGTGCCAGCAGCCCGGAGAACAGGGCACAGACCCAGTACTTC. Its translation is CASSPENRAQTQYF.

V usage is TRBV5-8 and J usage is TRBJ1-5; TRBD1 matches at 8 bases. With V trimmed by 3 bases and J by 7 bases, 6 bases remained unmatched. Germline CDR1 SGHTS, CDR2 YDEGEE. The CDR3 length is 14 residues. The CDR3 coding sequence is TGTGCCAGCAGCTCTGGGGGGGACAGGCAGCCCCAGCATTTT. It specifies CASSSGGDRQPQHF.

The sample holds a few counts of this clone. CDR3 in amino acids: CASSLRPGVGGELFF. For the CDR3, the DNA is TGTGCCAGCAGTTTAAGGCCAGGGGTTGGAGGGGAGCTGTTTTTT. The chain combines TRBV27 with TRBJ2-2; possibly TRBD1 for D (6 bases). CDR1 MNHEY and CDR2 SMNVEV come from the germline V gene (reference sequence). Deletions cut 2 bases from V and 8 bases from J, with 15 bases between. The CDR3 contains 15 residues.

The chain recombines TRBV5-4 with TRBJ2-5, with D maybe TRBD2 (6 bases). Germline CDR1 is SGHNT and CDR2 is YYREEE (reference sequence). V lost 4 bases and J 5 bases, leaving 15 bases between the germline ends. The CDR3 runs to 14 residues. The CDR3 region is CASSPEGGPETQYF. CDR3 sequence (DNA): TGTGCCAGCAGCCCGGAGGGAGGACCGGAGACCCAGTACTTC.

The J gene is TRBJ1-6, the V gene TRBV5-1, with D uncertain. V shed 5 bases and J shed 0 bases, with 12 bases lying between them. The CDR3 has 16 amino acids. The germline V gene encodes CDR1 SGHRS and CDR2 YFSETQ. The CDR3 DNA reads as TGCGCCAGCAGAATAGAAGGGAGCTCCTATAATTCACCCCTCCACTTT. Protein sequence: CASRIEGSSYNSPLHF.

The chain has TRBV9 and TRBJ2-2; TRBD1 is a possible D gene (5 bases). Deletions cut 5 bases from V and 5 bases from J, with 10 bases between. Germline V gene lookup returns CDR1 SGDLS and CDR2 YYNGEE. The CDR3 has 13 residues. Written as DNA, the CDR3 is TGTGCCAGCAGTAAAGACAGAACCGGGGAGCTGTTTTTT. Its protein is CASSKDRTGELFF. Supplemented by reference TRBV9 and TRBJ2-2, the full variable domain reads DSGVTQTPKHLITATGQRVTLRCSPRSGDLSVYWYQQSLDQGLQFLIQYYNGEERAKGNILERFSAQQFPDLHSELNLSSLELGDSALYFCASSKDRTGELFFGEGSRLTVL.

The V call is TRBV21-1, the J call TRBJ1-5. TRBV21-1 counts as a pseudogene. CDR3 size: 14 residues. In DNA form, the CDR3 reads TGTGCCAGCAGCAAAGCAGGGAGTTATCAGCCCCAGCATTTT. Encoded protein: CASSKAGSYQPQHF.

This clone was observed a handful of times. The rearrangement uses TRBV6-6 and TRBJ1-2; D is perhaps TRBD1 (5 bases). Germline V gene data show CDR1 as MNHNY and CDR2 as SVGAGI (reference sequence). Trimming stripped 11 bases from V and 5 bases from J, with 21 bases between. The CDR3 sequence is 14 residues long. Here the CDR3 reads CACAVEGYRYGYTF. The CDR3 DNA reads TGTGCCTGCGCCGTGGAGGGGTATAGGTATGGCTACACCTTC.

The rearrangement uses TRBV14 and TRBJ2-5, with TRBD2 matching over 9 bases. The J call is uncertain, as TRBJ2-7 better fits the DNA end. The CDR3 consists of 15 residues. Germline CDR1 SGHDN, CDR2 FVKESK. This CDR3 reads CASSQQLAGVDEQYF. The CDR3 region has the DNA TGTGCCAGCAGCCAACAACTAGCGGGTGTCGACGAGCAGTACTTC.

The chain carries TRBV5-6 and TRBJ2-7; D is perhaps TRBD2 (6 bases). Looked up from germline, CDR1 is SGHDT and CDR2 is YYEEEE. CDR3 length equals 15 residues. V was pared by 0 bases and J by 0 bases, with 10 bases between. The CDR3 protein is CASSLALGSSYEQYF. CDR3 DNA: TGTGCCAGCAGCTTGGCCCTCGGGAGCTCCTACGAGCAGTACTTC.

The CDR3 spells CASSQDRMGNTIYF. The CDR3 coding sequence is TGCGCCAGCAGCCAAGATCGCATGGGCAACACCATATATTTT. The rearrangement links TRBV4-3 to TRBJ1-3; D remains ambiguous. Germline assignment: CDR1 LGHNA and CDR2 YSLEER. Trimming took off 0 bases at V and 7 bases at J, with 10 bases between the two ends. There are 14 residues in the CDR3.

The chain is built from TRBV19 and TRBJ1-4; the D is unclear. The V gene lost 5 bases and the J gene lost 1 base, with 11 bases spanning the gap. In germline, CDR1 is LNHDA, CDR2 SQIVND (reference sequence). The CDR3 extends over 15 amino acids. This CDR3 reads CASSPRAGTNEKLFF. For the CDR3, the DNA is TGTGCCAGTAGTCCGCGGGCGGGAACTAATGAAAAACTGTTTTTT.

The J gene is TRBJ1-6, the V gene TRBV2; D is unresolved. Trimming took off 6 bases at V and 6 bases at J, with 9 bases between the two ends. This CDR3 is 13 amino acids long. Germline V gives CDR1 SNHLY, CDR2 FYNNEI. CDR3 in DNA: TGTGCCAGCAGGGCCAACCTTAATTCACCCCTCCACTTT. Encoded protein: CASRANLNSPLHF.

J is TRBJ2-5 and V is TRBV11-3; no firm D call. The CDR3 has 13 amino acids. Germline CDR1 is SGHNT and CDR2 is YENEEA. V lost 3 bases and J lost 5, with 10 bases in between. This CDR3 reads CASSLSEVETQYF. CDR3 sequence (DNA): TGTGCCAGCAGCTTGTCAGAAGTGGAGACCCAGTACTTC.

The CDR3 here is CASRFGGQGNTEAFF. CDR3 DNA sequence: TGCGCCAGCAGATTTGGGGGACAGGGGAACACTGAAGCTTTCTTT. The chain links TRBV5-1 to TRBJ1-1; 9 nucleotides align to TRBD1. The J segment lost 1 base and the V segment lost 5 bases, leaving 6 bases of the junction unmatched. Germline V gene sequence: CDR1 SGHRS, CDR2 YFSETQ. This CDR3 comprises 15 residues.

The CDR3 sequence is CASTEQGPLHF. In DNA form, the CDR3 reads TGTGCCAGCACCGAACAGGGTCCCCTCCACTTT. The chain has TRBV7-9 and TRBJ1-6; the D gene is possibly TRBD1 (6 bases). Germline V lookup: CDR1 SEHNR, CDR2 FQNEAQ (reference sequence). V lost 7 bases and J lost 13, with 11 bases in between. The CDR3 consists of 11 residues.

CDR3 DNA sequence: TGTGCCAGCAGCCGCGGGGATCAACAGGGGACTGAAGCTTTCTTT. The encoded protein is CASSRGDQQGTEAFF. The V call is TRBV4-2, the J call TRBJ1-1; 7 positions match TRBD1. Trimming at V came to 4 bases and at J to 5 bases, leaving 10 bases not matched to a gene. The CDR3 runs to 15 residues. From germline, CDR1 is LGHNA and CDR2 YNFKEQ.